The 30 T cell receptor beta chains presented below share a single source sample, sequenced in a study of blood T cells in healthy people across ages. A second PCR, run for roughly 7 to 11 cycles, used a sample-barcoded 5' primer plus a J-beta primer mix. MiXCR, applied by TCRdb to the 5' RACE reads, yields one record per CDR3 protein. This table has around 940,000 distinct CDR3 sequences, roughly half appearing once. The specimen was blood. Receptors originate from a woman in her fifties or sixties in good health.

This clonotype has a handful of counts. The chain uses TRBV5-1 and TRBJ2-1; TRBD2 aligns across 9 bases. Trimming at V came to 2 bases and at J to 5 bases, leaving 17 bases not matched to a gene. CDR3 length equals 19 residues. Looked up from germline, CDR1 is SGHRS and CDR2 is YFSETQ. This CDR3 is CASSLSSWVAGVSNNEQFF. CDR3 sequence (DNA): TGCGCCAGCAGCTTATCGAGTTGGGTAGCGGGAGTTTCTAACAATGAGCAGTTCTTC.

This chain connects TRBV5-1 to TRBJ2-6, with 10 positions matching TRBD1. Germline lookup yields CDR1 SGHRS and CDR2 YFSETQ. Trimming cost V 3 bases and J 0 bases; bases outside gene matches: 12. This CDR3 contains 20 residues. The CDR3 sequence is CASSSPPGQGILSGANVLTF. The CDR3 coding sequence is TGCGCCAGCAGCTCACCGCCGGGACAGGGGATCCTCTCTGGGGCCAACGTCCTGACTTTC.

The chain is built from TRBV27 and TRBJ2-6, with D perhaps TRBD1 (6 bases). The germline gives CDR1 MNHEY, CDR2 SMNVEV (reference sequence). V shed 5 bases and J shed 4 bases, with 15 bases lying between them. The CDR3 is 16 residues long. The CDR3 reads CASSGIRGAGANVLTF. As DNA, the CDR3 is TGTGCCAGCAGTGGAATCAGGGGAGCCGGGGCCAACGTCCTGACTTTC.

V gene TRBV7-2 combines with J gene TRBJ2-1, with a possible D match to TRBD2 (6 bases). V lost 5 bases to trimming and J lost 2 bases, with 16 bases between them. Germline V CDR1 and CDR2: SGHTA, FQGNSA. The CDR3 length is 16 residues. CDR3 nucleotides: TGTGCCAGCAGCCCTCAGCGGGCCAGAGCCTACAATGAGCAGTTCTTC. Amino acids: CASSPQRARAYNEQFF.

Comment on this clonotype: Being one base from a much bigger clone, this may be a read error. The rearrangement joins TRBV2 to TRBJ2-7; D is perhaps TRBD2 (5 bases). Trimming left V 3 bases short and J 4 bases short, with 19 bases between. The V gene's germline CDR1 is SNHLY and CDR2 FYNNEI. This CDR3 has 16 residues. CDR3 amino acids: CASSEDRFNRGYEQYF. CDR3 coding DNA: TGTGCCAGCAGTGAGGACCGCTTTAACCGGGGTTACGAGCAGTACTTC.

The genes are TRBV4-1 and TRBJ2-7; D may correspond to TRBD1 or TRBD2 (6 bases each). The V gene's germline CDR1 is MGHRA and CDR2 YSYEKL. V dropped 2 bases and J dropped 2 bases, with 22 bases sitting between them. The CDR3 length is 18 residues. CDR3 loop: CASSQSTSVGGSTYEQYF. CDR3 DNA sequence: TGCGCCAGCAGCCAAAGTACATCCGTCGGGGGCTCCACCTACGAGCAGTACTTC.

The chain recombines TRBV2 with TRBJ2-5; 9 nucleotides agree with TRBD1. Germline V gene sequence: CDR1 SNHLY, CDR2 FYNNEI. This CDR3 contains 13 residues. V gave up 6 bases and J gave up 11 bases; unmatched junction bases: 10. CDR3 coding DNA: TGTGCCAGCAGGCGGACAGGGGCGAGTGAGCAGTACTTC. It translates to CASRRTGASEQYF.

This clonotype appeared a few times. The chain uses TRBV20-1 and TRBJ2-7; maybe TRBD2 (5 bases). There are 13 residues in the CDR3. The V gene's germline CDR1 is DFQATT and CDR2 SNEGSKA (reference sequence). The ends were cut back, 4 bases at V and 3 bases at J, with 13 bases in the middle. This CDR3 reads CSAKASWHYEQYF. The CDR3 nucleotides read TGCAGTGCTAAGGCTAGCTGGCACTACGAGCAGTACTTC.

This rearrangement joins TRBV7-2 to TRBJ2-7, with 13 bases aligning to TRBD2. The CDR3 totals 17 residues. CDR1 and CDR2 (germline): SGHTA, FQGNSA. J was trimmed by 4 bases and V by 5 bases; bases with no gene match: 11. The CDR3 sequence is CASSQTSGRFRAYEQYF. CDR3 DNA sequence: TGTGCCAGCAGCCAGACTAGCGGGAGGTTTCGAGCGTACGAGCAGTACTTC.

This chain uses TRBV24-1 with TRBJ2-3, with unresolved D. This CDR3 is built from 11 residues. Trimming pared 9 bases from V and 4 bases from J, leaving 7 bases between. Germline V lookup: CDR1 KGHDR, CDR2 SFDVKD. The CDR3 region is CATGTPDTQYF. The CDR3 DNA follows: TGTGCCACCGGTACCCCAGATACGCAGTATTTT.

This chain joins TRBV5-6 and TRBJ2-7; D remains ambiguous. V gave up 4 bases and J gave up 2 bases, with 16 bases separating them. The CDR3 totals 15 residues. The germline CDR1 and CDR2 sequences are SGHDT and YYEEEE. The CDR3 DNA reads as TGTGCCAGCAGCGGGTGGGGTTTCGATGCCTACGAGCAGTACTTC. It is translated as CASSGWGFDAYEQYF. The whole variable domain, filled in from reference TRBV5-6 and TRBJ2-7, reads DAGVTQSPTHLIKTRGQQVTLRCSPKSGHDTVSWYQQALGQGPQFIFQYYEEEERQRGNFPDRFSGHQFPNYSSELNVNALLLGDSALYLCASSGWGFDAYEQYFGPGTRLTVT.

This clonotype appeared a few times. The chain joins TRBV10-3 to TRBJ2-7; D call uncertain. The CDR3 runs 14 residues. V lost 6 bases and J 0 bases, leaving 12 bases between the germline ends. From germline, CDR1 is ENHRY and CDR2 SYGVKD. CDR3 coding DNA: TGTGCCATCAGGGATGGTAAAGACTCCTACGAGCAGTACTTC. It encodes CAIRDGKDSYEQYF.

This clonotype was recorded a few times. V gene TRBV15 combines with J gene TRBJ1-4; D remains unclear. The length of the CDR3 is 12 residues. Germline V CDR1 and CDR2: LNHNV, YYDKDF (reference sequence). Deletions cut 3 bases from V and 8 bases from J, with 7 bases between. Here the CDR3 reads CATSRPWEKLFF. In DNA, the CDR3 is TGTGCCACCAGCAGGCCTTGGGAAAAACTGTTTTTT. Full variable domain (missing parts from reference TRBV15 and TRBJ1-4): DAMVIQNPRYQVTQFGKPVTLSCSQTLNHNVMYWYQQKSSQAPKLLFHYYDKDFNNEADTPDNFQSRRPNTSFCFLDIRSPGLGDTAMYLCATSRPWEKLFFGSGTQLSVL.

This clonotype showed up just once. In nucleotides, the CDR3 is TGCGCCAGCAGCTTGATTGGGCTCAAAGAGACCCAGTACTTC. This sequence encodes CASSLIGLKETQYF. The chain employs TRBV5-1 and TRBJ2-7; no clear D. The end of the DNA aligns better with TRBJ2-5, so the J call may be wrong. Germline CDR1 reads SGHRS; CDR2 reads YFSETQ. The CDR3 runs to 14 residues.

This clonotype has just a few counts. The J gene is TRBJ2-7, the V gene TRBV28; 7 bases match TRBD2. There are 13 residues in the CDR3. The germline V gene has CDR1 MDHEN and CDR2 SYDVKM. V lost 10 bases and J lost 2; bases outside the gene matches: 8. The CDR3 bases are TGTGCCATAGCGGCTAGCGGAGCCTACGAGCAGTACTTC. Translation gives CAIAASGAYEQYF.

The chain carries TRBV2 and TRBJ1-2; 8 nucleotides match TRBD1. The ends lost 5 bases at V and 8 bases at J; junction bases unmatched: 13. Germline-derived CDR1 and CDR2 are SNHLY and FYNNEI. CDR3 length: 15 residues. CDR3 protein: CASSPTRGPLDGYTF. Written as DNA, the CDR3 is TGTGCCAGCAGTCCTACCAGGGGGCCCTTGGACGGCTACACCTTC.

In DNA, the CDR3 is TGCAGCGTTTTGACAGGGGGGAATCAGCCCCAGCATTTT. Its protein is CSVLTGGNQPQHF. This sequence joins TRBV29-1 and TRBJ1-5, with TRBD1 matching 9 bases. V gave up 5 bases and J gave up 4 bases; unmatched junction bases: 3. This CDR3 comprises 13 residues. CDR1 is SQVTM, CDR2 ANQGSEA, per germline.

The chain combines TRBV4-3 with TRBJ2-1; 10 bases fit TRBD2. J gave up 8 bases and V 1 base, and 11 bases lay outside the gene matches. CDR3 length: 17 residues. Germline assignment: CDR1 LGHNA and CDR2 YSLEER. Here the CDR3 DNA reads TGCGCCAGCAGCCAAGGTCCGGCTAGCGGGAGATCCCATGAGCAGTTCTTC. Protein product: CASSQGPASGRSHEQFF.

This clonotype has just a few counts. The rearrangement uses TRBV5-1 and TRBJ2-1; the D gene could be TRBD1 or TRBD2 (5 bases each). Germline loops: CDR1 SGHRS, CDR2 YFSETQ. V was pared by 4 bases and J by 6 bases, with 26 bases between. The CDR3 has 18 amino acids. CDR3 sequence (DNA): TGCGCCAGCAGCCACAAAGGGGTCGGGACCCTAGGAACCAATGAGCAGTTCTTC. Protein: CASSHKGVGTLGTNEQFF.

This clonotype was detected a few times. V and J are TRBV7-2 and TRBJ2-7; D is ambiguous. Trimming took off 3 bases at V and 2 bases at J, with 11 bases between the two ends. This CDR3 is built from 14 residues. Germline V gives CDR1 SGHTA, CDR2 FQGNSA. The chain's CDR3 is CASSLETHTYEQYF. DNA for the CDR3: TGTGCCAGCAGCTTGGAGACTCACACCTACGAGCAGTACTTC. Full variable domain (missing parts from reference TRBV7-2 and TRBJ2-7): GAGVSQSPSNKVTEKGKDVELRCDPISGHTALYWYRQSLGQGLEFLIYFQGNSAPDKSGLPSDRFSAERTGGSVSTLTIQRTQQEDSAVYLCASSLETHTYEQYFGPGTRLTVT.

The CDR3 coding sequence is TGTGCCAGCAGTGAATTTGACTACGAGCAGTACTTC. It codes for CASSEFDYEQYF. This chain uses TRBV2 with TRBJ2-7; D uncertain. The CDR3 contains 12 residues. Germline assignment: CDR1 SNHLY and CDR2 FYNNEI. The V gene lost 2 bases and the J gene lost 3 bases, with 5 bases spanning the gap.

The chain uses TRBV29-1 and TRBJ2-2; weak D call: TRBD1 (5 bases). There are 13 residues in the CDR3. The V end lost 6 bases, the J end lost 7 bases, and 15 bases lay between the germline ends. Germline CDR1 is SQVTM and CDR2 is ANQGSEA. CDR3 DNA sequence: TGCAGCGTCCTCGACAGTCCCGGCGGGGAGCTGTTTTTT. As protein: CSVLDSPGGELFF.

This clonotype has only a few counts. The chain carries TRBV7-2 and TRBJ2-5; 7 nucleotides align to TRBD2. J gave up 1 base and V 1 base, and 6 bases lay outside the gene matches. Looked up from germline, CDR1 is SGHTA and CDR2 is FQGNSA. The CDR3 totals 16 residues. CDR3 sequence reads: CASSLGGLAVQETQYF. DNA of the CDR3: TGTGCCAGCAGCTTAGGAGGGCTAGCGGTCCAAGAGACCCAGTACTTC.

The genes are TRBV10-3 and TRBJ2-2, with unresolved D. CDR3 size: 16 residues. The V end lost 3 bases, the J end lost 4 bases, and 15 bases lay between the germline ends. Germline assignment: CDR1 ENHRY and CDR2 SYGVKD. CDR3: CAISDSLGTGTGELFF. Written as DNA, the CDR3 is TGTGCCATCAGTGATAGTCTGGGTACGGGCACCGGGGAGCTGTTTTTT.

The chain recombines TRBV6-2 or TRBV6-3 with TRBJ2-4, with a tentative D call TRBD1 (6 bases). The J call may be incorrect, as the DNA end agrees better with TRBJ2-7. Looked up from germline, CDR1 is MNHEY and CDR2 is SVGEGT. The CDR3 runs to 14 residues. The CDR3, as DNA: TGTGCCAGCAGCCCCGGGAACAGGGCTTCCGAGCAGTACTTC. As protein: CASSPGNRASEQYF.

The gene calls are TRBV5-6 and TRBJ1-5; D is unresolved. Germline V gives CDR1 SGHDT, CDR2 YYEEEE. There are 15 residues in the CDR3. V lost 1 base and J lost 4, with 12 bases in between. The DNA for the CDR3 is TGTGCCAGCAGCTTGTCGGGGTATGGGAATCAGCCCCAGCATTTT. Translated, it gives CASSLSGYGNQPQHF.

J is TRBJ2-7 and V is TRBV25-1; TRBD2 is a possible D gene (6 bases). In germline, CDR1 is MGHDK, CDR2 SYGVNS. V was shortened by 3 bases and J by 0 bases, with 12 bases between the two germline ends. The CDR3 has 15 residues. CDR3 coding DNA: TGTGCCAGCAGTGAGAGGGACGGGAGCTCCTACGAGCAGTACTTC. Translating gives CASSERDGSSYEQYF.

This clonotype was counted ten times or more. The CDR3 loop reads CASSHGTVLFDEQYF. CDR3 sequence (DNA): TGTGCCAGCAGCCACGGGACCGTCTTGTTCGACGAGCAGTACTTC. This chain uses TRBV3-1 with TRBJ2-7; D may be TRBD1 or TRBD2 (5 bases each). Per the germline V gene, CDR1 is LGHDT and CDR2 is YNNKEL (reference sequence). The ends were cut back, 3 bases at V and 5 bases at J, with 17 bases in the middle. The CDR3 is 15 amino acids.

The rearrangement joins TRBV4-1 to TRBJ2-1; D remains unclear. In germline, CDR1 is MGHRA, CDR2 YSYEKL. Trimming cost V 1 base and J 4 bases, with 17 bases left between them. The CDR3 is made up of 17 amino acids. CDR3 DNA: TGCGCCAGCAGCCAAGGTCCAACCGCCTCGAAATACAATGAGCAGTTCTTC. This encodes CASSQGPTASKYNEQFF.

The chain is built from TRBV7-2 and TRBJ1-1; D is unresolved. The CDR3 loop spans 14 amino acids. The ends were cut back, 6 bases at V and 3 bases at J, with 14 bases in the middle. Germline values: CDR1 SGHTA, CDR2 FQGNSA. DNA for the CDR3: TGTGCCAGCAGATCGGGCGGGAGTTACACTGAAGCTTTCTTT. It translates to CASRSGGSYTEAFF.